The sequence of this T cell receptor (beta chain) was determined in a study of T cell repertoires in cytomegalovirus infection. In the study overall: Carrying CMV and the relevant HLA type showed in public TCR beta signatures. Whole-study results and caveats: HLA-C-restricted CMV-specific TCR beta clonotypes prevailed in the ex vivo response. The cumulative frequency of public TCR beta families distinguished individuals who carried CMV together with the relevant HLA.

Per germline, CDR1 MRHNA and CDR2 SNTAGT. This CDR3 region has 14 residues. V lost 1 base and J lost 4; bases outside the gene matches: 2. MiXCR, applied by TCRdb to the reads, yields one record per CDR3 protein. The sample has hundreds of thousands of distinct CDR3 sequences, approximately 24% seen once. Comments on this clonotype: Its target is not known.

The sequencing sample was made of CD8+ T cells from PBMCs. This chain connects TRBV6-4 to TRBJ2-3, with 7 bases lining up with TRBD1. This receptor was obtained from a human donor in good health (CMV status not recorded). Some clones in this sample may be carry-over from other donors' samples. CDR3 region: CASSDYRGSDTQYF. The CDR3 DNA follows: TGTGCCAGCAGTGACTACAGGGGTTCAGATACGCAGTATTTT.